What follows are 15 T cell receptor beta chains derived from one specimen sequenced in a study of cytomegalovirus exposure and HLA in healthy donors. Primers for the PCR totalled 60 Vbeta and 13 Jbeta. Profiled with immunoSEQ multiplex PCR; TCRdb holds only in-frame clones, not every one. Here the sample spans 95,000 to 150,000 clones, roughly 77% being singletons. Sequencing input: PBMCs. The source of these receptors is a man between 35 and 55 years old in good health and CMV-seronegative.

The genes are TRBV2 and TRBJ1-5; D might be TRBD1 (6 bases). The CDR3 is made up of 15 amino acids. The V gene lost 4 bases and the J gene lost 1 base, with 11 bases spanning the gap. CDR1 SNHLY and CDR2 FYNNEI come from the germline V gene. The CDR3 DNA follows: TGTGCCAGCAGTGTACAGGGCCTAAGCAATCAGCCCCAGCATTTT. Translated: CASSVQGLSNQPQHF.

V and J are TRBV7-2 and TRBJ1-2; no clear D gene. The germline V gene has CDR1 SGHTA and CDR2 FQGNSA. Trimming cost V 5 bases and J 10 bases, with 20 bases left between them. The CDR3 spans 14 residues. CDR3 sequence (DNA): TGTGCCAGCAGCCCATCTAATTATCGCTTCGACTACACCTTC. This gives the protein CASSPSNYRFDYTF.

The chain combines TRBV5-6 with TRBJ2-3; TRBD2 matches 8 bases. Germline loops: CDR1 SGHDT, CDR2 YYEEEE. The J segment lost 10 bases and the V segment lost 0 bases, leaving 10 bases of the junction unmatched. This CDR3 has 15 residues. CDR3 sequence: CASSLAGRADPPQYF. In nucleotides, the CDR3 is TGTGCCAGCAGCTTGGCCGGGAGGGCCGATCCCCCGCAGTATTTT.

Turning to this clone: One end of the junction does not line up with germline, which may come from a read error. The CDR3 sequence: CTSSLGQVSDYGYTF. CDR3 DNA sequence: TGCACCAGCAGCTTGGGACAGGTATCTGACTATGGCTACACCTTC. This chain uses TRBV5-1 with TRBJ1-2; 8 bases line up with TRBD1. CDR3 length: 15 amino acids. In germline, CDR1 is SGHRS, CDR2 YFSETQ.

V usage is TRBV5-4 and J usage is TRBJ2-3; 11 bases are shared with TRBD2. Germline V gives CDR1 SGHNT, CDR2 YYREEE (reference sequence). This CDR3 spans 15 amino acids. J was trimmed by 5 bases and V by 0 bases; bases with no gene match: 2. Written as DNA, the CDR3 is TGTGCCAGCAGCTTGGAACTAGCGGGAGTAGATACGCAGTATTTT. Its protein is CASSLELAGVDTQYF.

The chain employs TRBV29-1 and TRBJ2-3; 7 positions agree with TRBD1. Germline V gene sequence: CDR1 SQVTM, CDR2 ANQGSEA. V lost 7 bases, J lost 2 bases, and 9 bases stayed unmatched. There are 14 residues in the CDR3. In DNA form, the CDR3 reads TGCAGCGCAGGGGGACAGCTTCTCACAGATACGCAGTATTTT. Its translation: CSAGGQLLTDTQYF.

CDR3 bases: TGTGCCAGCAGCTTAATATGGGGCGACTCTGGAAACACCATATATTTT. It yields the protein CASSLIWGDSGNTIYF. V usage is TRBV5-5 and J usage is TRBJ1-3, with D perhaps TRBD1 (5 bases). CDR3 size: 16 residues. CDR1 is SGHKS, CDR2 YYEKEE, per germline (reference sequence). V dropped 2 bases and J dropped 0 bases, with 12 bases sitting between them.

The CDR3 DNA follows: TGCAGCGTTGAAGAGTGGGCAGGGGATGGCTACACCTTC. Its protein product is CSVEEWAGDGYTF. This chain connects TRBV29-1 to TRBJ1-2, with a weak D call TRBD1 (6 bases). Germline assignment: CDR1 SQVTM and CDR2 ANQGSEA. This CDR3 spans 13 amino acids. Trimming took off 0 bases at V and 6 bases at J, with 11 bases between the two ends. The variable domain in full, with the rest retrieved from reference TRBV29-1 and TRBJ1-2, is SAVISQKPSRDICQRGTSLTIQCQVDSQVTMMFWYRQQPGQSLTLIATANQGSEATYESGFVIDKFPISRPNLTFSTLTVSNMSPEDSSIYLCSVEEWAGDGYTFGSGTRLTVV.

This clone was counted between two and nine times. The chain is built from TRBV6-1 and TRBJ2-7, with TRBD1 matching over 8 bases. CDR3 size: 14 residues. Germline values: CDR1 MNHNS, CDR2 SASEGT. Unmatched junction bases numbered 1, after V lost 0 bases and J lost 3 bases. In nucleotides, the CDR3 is TGTGCCAGCAGTGAAGCCAGGGGGCTCTACGAGCAGTACTTC. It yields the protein CASSEARGLYEQYF.

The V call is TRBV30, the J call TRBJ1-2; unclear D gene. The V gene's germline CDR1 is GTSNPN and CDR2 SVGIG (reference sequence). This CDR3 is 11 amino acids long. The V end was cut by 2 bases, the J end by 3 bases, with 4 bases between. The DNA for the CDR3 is TGTGCCTGGAGTTTCGACTATGGCTACACCTTC. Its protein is CAWSFDYGYTF.

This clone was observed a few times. This CDR3 reads CASSLLGQGGTEAFF. The CDR3, as DNA: TGTGCCAGCAGTCTCCTCGGACAGGGTGGCACTGAAGCTTTCTTT. V and J are TRBV27 and TRBJ1-1; 8 nucleotides line up with TRBD1. Trimming cost V 5 bases and J 4 bases; bases outside gene matches: 9. CDR1 is MNHEY, CDR2 SMNVEV, per germline (reference sequence). The CDR3 has 15 amino acids.

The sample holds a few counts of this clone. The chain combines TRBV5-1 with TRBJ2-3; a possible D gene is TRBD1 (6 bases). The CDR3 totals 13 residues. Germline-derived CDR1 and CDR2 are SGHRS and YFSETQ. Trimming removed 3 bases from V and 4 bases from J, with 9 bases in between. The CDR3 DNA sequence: TGCGCCAGCAGCTACCCAGGGGCAGATACGCAGTATTTT. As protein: CASSYPGADTQYF.

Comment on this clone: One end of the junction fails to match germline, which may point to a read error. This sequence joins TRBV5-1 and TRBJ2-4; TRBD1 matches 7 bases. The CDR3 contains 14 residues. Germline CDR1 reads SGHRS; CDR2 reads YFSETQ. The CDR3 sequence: CASSLQGPGNSQYF. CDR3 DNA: TGCGCCAGCAGCCTACAGGGGCCTGGAAACAGTCAGTACTTC.

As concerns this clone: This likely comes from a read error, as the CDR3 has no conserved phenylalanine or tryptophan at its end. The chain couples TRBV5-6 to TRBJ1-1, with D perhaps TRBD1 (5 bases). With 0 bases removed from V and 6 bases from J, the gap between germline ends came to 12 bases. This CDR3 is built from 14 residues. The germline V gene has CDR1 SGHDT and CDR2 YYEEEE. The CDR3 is CASSLVRDSAEAFL. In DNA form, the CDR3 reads TGTGCCAGCAGCTTGGTCAGGGATTCAGCTGAAGCTTTCCTT.

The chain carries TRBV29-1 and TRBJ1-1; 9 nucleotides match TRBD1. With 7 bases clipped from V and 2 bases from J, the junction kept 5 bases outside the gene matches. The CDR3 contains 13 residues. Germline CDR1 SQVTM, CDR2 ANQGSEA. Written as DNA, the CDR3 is TGCAGCGGATTACAGGGGGCTAACACTGAAGCTTTCTTT. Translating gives CSGLQGANTEAFF.